What follows is one TCR beta chain and its context. Its antigen is not known. This entry comes from a study of T cell responses to AZD1222 COVID-19 vaccine. Findings and caveats of the study: Spike-specific TCR repertoires showed rising breadth and depth after two AZD1222 doses. Reportedly, nearly half of unique spike TCRs recognized epitopes outside B.1.351/B.1.1.7 mutations. Spike was spanned by vaccine-associated CD4 TCRs, with dominance at 160-218 and 743-854.

CDR1 is SGHRS and CDR2 is YFSETQ in the germline V gene. The CDR3 has 15 amino acids. Trimming cost V 3 bases and J 3 bases, with 15 bases left between them. Here immunoSEQ multiplex PCR was the method, and the copy in TCRdb shows in-frame clones only, minus some. The sample contains 150,000 or so clones, around 93% of which appear only once. Sample: peripheral blood, taken 28 days after the second AZD1222 dose. The chain carries TRBV5-1 and TRBJ1-1, with D possibly being TRBD1 (5 bases). This clonotype originated in an adult who received the AZD1222 COVID-19 vaccine. The chain's CDR3 is CASSWGWGSYTEAFF. As DNA, the CDR3 is TGCGCCAGCAGCTGGGGGTGGGGCAGTTACACTGAAGCTTTCTTT.